The 32 T cell receptor beta chains listed next were all sequenced from one sample in a study of shared clonotypes between healthy human individuals. Selected positively for CCR7 and CD45RO-negative, naive CD8 cells excluded terminally differentiated effector memory CD45RA+ cells. Produced via immunoSEQ multiplex PCR; TCRdb's table is partial and in-frame only. The sample lists 2 million to 2.5 million clones, 85% to 95% occurring once. Sequenced material: naive CD8+ T cells sorted from blood. These receptors were collected from a man aged 18 to 30 in good health.

The J gene is TRBJ2-1, the V gene TRBV19; 11 bases are a match to TRBD2. V gave up 4 bases and J gave up 5 bases; unmatched junction bases: 7. Germline V gene sequence: CDR1 LNHDA, CDR2 SQIVND (reference sequence). This CDR3 spans 16 amino acids. The CDR3 DNA reads as TGTGCCAGTAGTAGGGCAAGACTAGCGGGAAACAATGAGCAGTTCTTC. Its protein product is CASSRARLAGNNEQFF.

Written as DNA, the CDR3 is TGTGCCAGCAGCCAATCAGCAGGGGGCATCTACAATGAGCAGTTCTTC. Translation gives CASSQSAGGIYNEQFF. The chain couples TRBV27 to TRBJ2-1, with 8 bases aligning to TRBD1. The J segment lost 3 bases and the V segment lost 6 bases, leaving 10 bases of the junction unmatched. The CDR3 extends over 16 amino acids. The germline gives CDR1 MNHEY, CDR2 SMNVEV (reference sequence).

The rearrangement joins TRBV7-6 to TRBJ2-4, with TRBD1 matching 9 bases. Trimming cost V 5 bases and J 2 bases; bases outside gene matches: 7. Germline-derived CDR1 and CDR2 are SGHVS and FNYEAQ. This CDR3 comprises 16 residues. CDR3 bases: TGTGCCAGCAGCCATTGGACAGGGGAGCCCAAAAACATTCAGTACTTC. Its protein is CASSHWTGEPKNIQYF.

Only one count was recorded for this clone. The CDR3 end shows no conserved phenylalanine or tryptophan, and so a read error is likely. The J gene is TRBJ1-6, the V gene TRBV4-1; D gene ambiguous. The CDR3 spans 13 residues. CDR1 is MGHRA, CDR2 YSYEKL, per germline. Trimming took off 1 base at V and 12 bases at J, with 10 bases between the two ends. CDR3 sequence: CASSQVGDLPLHL. In DNA, the CDR3 is TGCGCCAGCAGCCAAGTGGGCGATTTACCCCTCCACCTT.

The genes are TRBV27 and TRBJ1-6, with TRBD1 matching over 8 bases. The length of the CDR3 is 14 residues. The V segment lost 8 bases and the J segment 5 bases; nucleotides outside the gene matches: 5. The germline V gene encodes CDR1 MNHEY and CDR2 SMNVEV (reference sequence). CDR3 DNA: TGTGCCAGCCAGACAGGGGTAAATAATTCACCCCTCCACTTT. As protein: CASQTGVNNSPLHF.

This chain joins TRBV4-3 and TRBJ2-7; TRBD2 agrees at 9 bases. The CDR3 runs to 18 residues. V was pared by 2 bases and J by 0 bases, with 11 bases of the junction left unmatched. The germline gives CDR1 LGHNA, CDR2 YSLEER. Here the CDR3 DNA reads TGCGCCAGCAGCCAAAACGGAGGTAGCGGGAGTGTCTCCTACGAGCAGTACTTC. Translated: CASSQNGGSGSVSYEQYF.

The gene calls are TRBV13 and TRBJ2-5, with D possibly called TRBD1 or TRBD2 (7 bases each). Per germline, CDR1 PRHDT and CDR2 FYEKMQ (reference sequence). V was trimmed by 3 bases and J by 3 bases, leaving 14 bases between them. This CDR3 has 15 residues. The CDR3 region has the DNA TGTGCCAGCAGCTTTGCAGGGGGGGCCGAAGAGACCCAGTACTTC. Its translation is CASSFAGGAEETQYF.

Here the CDR3 DNA reads TGTGCCAGTAGTGGAGCGGGGGTGAACACCGGGGAGCTGTTTTTT. This gives the protein CASSGAGVNTGELFF. This rearrangement joins TRBV19 to TRBJ2-2, with TRBD2 matching over 8 bases. This CDR3 region has 15 residues. The V gene's germline CDR1 is LNHDA and CDR2 SQIVND (reference sequence). Trimming at V came to 5 bases and at J to 1 base, leaving 3 bases not matched to a gene.

CDR3 sequence: CASSLKAVKPPLHF. The CDR3, as DNA: TGTGCCAGCAGCTTAAAGGCGGTTAAGCCACCCCTCCACTTT. The chain recombines TRBV7-3 with TRBJ1-6; D is undetermined. The CDR3 has 14 amino acids. The germline V gene has CDR1 SGHTA and CDR2 FQGTGA. V lost 1 base to trimming and J lost 11 bases, with 12 bases between them.

The chain combines TRBV5-1 with TRBJ1-1; D unresolved. The CDR3 contains 14 residues. V dropped 0 bases and J dropped 3 bases, with 9 bases sitting between them. From germline, CDR1 is SGHRS and CDR2 YFSETQ. CDR3 sequence reads: CASSLGVLHTEAFF. The CDR3 nucleotides are TGCGCCAGCAGCTTGGGGGTTCTTCACACTGAAGCTTTCTTT.

The V and J genes are TRBV6-6 and TRBJ2-7; D is unresolved. CDR1 is MNHNY, CDR2 SVGAGI, per germline (reference sequence). The CDR3 totals 14 residues. The V end was cut by 5 bases, the J end by 8 bases, with 19 bases between. CDR3 in DNA: TGTGCCAGCAGTCTGCTGGACGGCTTCCACCAGCAGTACTTC. Its protein is CASSLLDGFHQQYF.

The chain joins TRBV4-1 to TRBJ1-5; D is undetermined. The CDR3 has 15 residues. V was trimmed by 1 base and J by 6 bases, leaving 13 bases between them. Looked up from germline, CDR1 is MGHRA and CDR2 is YSYEKL. CDR3 nucleotides: TGCGCCAGCAGCCAAGTAGCGAGGGCTGCTCAGCCCCAGCATTTT. Protein: CASSQVARAAQPQHF.

This chain uses TRBV4-1 with TRBJ2-7; D uncertain. The CDR3 covers 15 residues. The V and J ends lost 0 bases and 2 bases respectively, with 11 bases between them. CDR1 and CDR2 (germline): MGHRA, YSYEKL. The CDR3 reads CASSQEGTPTYEQYF. CDR3 sequence (DNA): TGCGCCAGCAGCCAAGAGGGAACTCCCACCTACGAGCAGTACTTC.

The V and J genes are TRBV11-2 and TRBJ2-7, with no clear D. CDR1 is SGHAT, CDR2 FQNNGV, per germline. This CDR3 comprises 14 residues. Deletions cut 5 bases from V and 6 bases from J, with 17 bases between. The CDR3 sequence is CASSHFSREFEQYF. The CDR3 DNA follows: TGTGCCAGCAGCCACTTTAGTAGGGAATTCGAGCAGTACTTC.

On this clone itself: The same CDR3 is also encoded by other DNA sequences in this sample. This chain uses TRBV7-8 with TRBJ2-7; D is ambiguous. Germline values: CDR1 SGHVS, CDR2 FQNEAQ. Trimming removed 5 bases from V and 4 bases from J, with 12 bases in between. There are 13 residues in the CDR3. The CDR3, as DNA: TGTGCCAGCAGCCTCGTGGGATTATACGAGCAGTACTTC. Its protein is CASSLVGLYEQYF.

This chain joins TRBV5-4 and TRBJ2-6; D may match TRBD1 or TRBD2 (5 bases each). This CDR3 is 17 amino acids long. Germline V gene data show CDR1 as SGHNT and CDR2 as YYREEE (reference sequence). Trimming took off 4 bases at V and 0 bases at J, with 14 bases between the two ends. This chain's CDR3 is CASSTRDGLSGANVLTF. In DNA, the CDR3 is TGTGCCAGCAGCACCCGGGACGGACTCTCTGGGGCCAACGTCCTGACTTTC.

This clone was found once. The chain links TRBV7-8 to TRBJ2-7, with D hard to call. The CDR3 has 14 residues. The V end was cut by 5 bases, the J end by 2 bases, with 13 bases between. Germline CDR1 is SGHVS and CDR2 is FQNEAQ. The CDR3 coding sequence is TGTGCCAGCAGCGTCGACGGCGGCCCCTACGAGCAGTACTTC. The encoded protein is CASSVDGGPYEQYF.

This chain uses TRBV6-6 with TRBJ1-6, with D uncertain. Germline assignment: CDR1 MNHNY and CDR2 SVGAGI (reference sequence). The CDR3 length is 15 residues. The germline V and J ends were trimmed by 2 bases and 0 bases, with 5 bases remaining between them. CDR3 sequence (DNA): TGTGCCAGCAGTTACGAGAGCTCCTATAATTCACCCCTCCACTTT. Protein sequence: CASSYESSYNSPLHF.

The genes are TRBV11-2 and TRBJ2-1; TRBD2 is a possible D gene (5 bases). In germline, CDR1 is SGHAT, CDR2 FQNNGV. The CDR3 spans 13 residues. The ends were cut back, 6 bases at V and 3 bases at J, with 9 bases in the middle. The CDR3 loop is CASRRVSYNEQFF. The CDR3 DNA reads as TGTGCCAGCAGGAGGGTTAGCTACAATGAGCAGTTCTTC.

A single count supports this clone. The chain has TRBV5-1 and TRBJ2-1, with 10 bases that match TRBD2. V lost 1 base and J lost 5; bases outside the gene matches: 3. Germline CDR1 reads SGHRS; CDR2 reads YFSETQ. This CDR3 has 15 residues. The CDR3 sequence is CASSLTSGKNNEQFF. CDR3 nucleotide sequence: TGCGCCAGCAGCTTGACTAGCGGGAAAAACAATGAGCAGTTCTTC.

The chain carries TRBV13 and TRBJ2-7, with 9 nucleotides matching TRBD1. In germline, CDR1 is PRHDT, CDR2 FYEKMQ (reference sequence). CDR3 length: 16 residues. The V and J ends lost 5 bases and 2 bases, in that order; junction bases with no gene match: 10. DNA of the CDR3: TGTGCCAGCAGCCCGACCCCGGGACAGGGAACCTACGAGCAGTACTTC. Its protein product is CASSPTPGQGTYEQYF.

The chain joins TRBV2 to TRBJ2-1; 7 bases align to TRBD2. This CDR3 has 15 amino acids. CDR1 is SNHLY and CDR2 is FYNNEI in the germline V gene. V lost 3 bases to trimming and J lost 6 bases; unmatched junction nucleotides: 8. Here the CDR3 reads CASSDWDYTGNEQFF. DNA for the CDR3: TGTGCCAGCAGTGATTGGGACTACACCGGCAATGAGCAGTTCTTC. The entire variable domain, with the rest obtained from reference TRBV2 and TRBJ2-1, is as follows: EPEVTQTPSHQVTQMGQEVILRCVPISNHLYFYWYRQILGQKVEFLVSFYNNEISEKSEIFDDQFSVERPDGSNFTLKIRSTKLEDSAMYFCASSDWDYTGNEQFFGPGTRLTVL.

The genes are TRBV5-4 and TRBJ1-1; a weak D match, TRBD1 (5 bases). The CDR3 is 15 amino acids. Germline CDR1 and CDR2: SGHNT and YYREEE (reference sequence). The germline V and J ends were trimmed by 4 bases and 3 bases, with 16 bases remaining between them. CDR3 nucleotide sequence: TGTGCCAGCAGCGGGGCTTTGTCTTGGGACACTGAAGCTTTCTTT. This codes for CASSGALSWDTEAFF.

The chain uses TRBV9 and TRBJ1-2, with 9 bases lining up with TRBD1. The CDR3 spans 14 residues. V gave up 3 bases and J gave up 6 bases; unmatched junction bases: 6. CDR1 is SGDLS, CDR2 YYNGEE, per germline. The CDR3, as DNA: TGTGCCAGCAGCGCGGGACAGGGCAAGGATGGCTACACCTTC. Its translation is CASSAGQGKDGYTF.

A single count supports this clone. This chain joins TRBV30 and TRBJ1-1; D gene uncertain. Trimming pared 2 bases from V and 3 bases from J, leaving 16 bases between. In germline, CDR1 is GTSNPN, CDR2 SVGIG (reference sequence). This CDR3 is 15 amino acids long. This chain's CDR3 is CAWSYLPVGYTEAFF. The CDR3 DNA is TGTGCCTGGAGTTATTTACCGGTAGGATACACTGAAGCTTTCTTT.

The chain combines TRBV27 with TRBJ1-5; D ambiguous. V was trimmed by 6 bases and J by 3 bases, leaving 12 bases between them. CDR1 is MNHEY, CDR2 SMNVEV, per germline (reference sequence). CDR3 length: 14 residues. The chain's CDR3 is CASRPSSDNQPQHF. The CDR3 coding sequence is TGTGCCAGCAGGCCAAGTAGTGACAATCAGCCCCAGCATTTT.

The chain couples TRBV6-5 to TRBJ2-5; the D is unclear. The CDR3 runs to 12 residues. CDR1 and CDR2 (germline): MNHEY, SVGAGI. Trimming pared 11 bases from V and 4 bases from J, leaving 14 bases between. CDR3 amino acids: CAAARPGETQYF. The CDR3 nucleotides are TGTGCCGCGGCGAGACCCGGAGAGACCCAGTACTTC.

J is TRBJ2-2 and V is TRBV28; TRBD2 matches at 8 bases. From germline, CDR1 is MDHEN and CDR2 SYDVKM. This CDR3 comprises 18 residues. J was trimmed by 6 bases and V by 3 bases; bases with no gene match: 15. CDR3 nucleotide sequence: TGTGCCAGCAGTTTCCCGCCTTGGCGGGAGGAAGTGGCCGGGGAGCTGTTTTTT. Translated, it gives CASSFPPWREEVAGELFF.

The rearrangement links TRBV7-9 to TRBJ2-1; D perhaps matches TRBD1 (6 bases). The length of the CDR3 is 16 residues. Trimming shortened V by 1 base and J by 6 bases, and 16 bases separated the two germline ends. The germline gives CDR1 SEHNR, CDR2 FQNEAQ (reference sequence). CDR3 sequence: CASSLGSLGRGNEQFF. CDR3 nucleotide sequence: TGTGCCAGCAGCTTAGGCTCCCTGGGCAGGGGCAATGAGCAGTTCTTC.

The chain recombines TRBV6-5 with TRBJ2-7, with D hard to call. Germline V gene data show CDR1 as MNHEY and CDR2 as SVGAGI. The length of the CDR3 is 14 residues. The V gene lost 4 bases and the J gene lost 2 bases, with 12 bases spanning the gap. CDR3 coding DNA: TGTGCCAGCAGTTTGAGTCTAGGAGCCTACGAGCAGTACTTC. Translating gives CASSLSLGAYEQYF.

The chain is built from TRBV19 and TRBJ1-1; D uncertain. The germline V gene encodes CDR1 LNHDA and CDR2 SQIVND (reference sequence). Trimming took 8 bases from V and 1 from J, leaving 14 bases between them. The CDR3 extends over 14 amino acids. CDR3 nucleotide sequence: TGTGCCAGTCAGGACCAAAATCCGAACACTGAAGCTTTCTTT. Its protein is CASQDQNPNTEAFF.

Notes on this clone: Additional DNA sequences in this sample encode the identical CDR3. The V call is TRBV4-3, the J call TRBJ2-7; 14 nucleotides agree with TRBD2. V dropped 3 bases and J dropped 4; count of bases not matched to a gene: 2. Germline CDR1 and CDR2: LGHNA and YSLEER. The CDR3 length is 15 residues. CDR3 bases: TGCGCCAGCAGCCAGGGACTAGCGGGAGATTACGAGCAGTACTTC. Translating it yields CASSQGLAGDYEQYF.